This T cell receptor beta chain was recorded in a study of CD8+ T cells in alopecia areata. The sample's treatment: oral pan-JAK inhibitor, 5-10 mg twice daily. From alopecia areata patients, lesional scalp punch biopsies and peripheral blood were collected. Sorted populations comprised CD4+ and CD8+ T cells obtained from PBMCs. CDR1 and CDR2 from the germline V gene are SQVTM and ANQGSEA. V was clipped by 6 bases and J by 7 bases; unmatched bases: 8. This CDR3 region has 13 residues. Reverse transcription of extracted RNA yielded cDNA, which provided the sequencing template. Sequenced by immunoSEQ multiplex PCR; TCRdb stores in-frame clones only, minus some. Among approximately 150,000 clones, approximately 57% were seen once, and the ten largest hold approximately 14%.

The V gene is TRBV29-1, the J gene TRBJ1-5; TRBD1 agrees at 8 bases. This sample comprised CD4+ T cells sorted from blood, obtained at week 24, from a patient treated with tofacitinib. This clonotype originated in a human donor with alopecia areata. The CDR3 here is CSVGTGPGQPQHF. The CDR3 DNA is TGCAGCGTGGGGACAGGTCCAGGGCAGCCCCAGCATTTT.